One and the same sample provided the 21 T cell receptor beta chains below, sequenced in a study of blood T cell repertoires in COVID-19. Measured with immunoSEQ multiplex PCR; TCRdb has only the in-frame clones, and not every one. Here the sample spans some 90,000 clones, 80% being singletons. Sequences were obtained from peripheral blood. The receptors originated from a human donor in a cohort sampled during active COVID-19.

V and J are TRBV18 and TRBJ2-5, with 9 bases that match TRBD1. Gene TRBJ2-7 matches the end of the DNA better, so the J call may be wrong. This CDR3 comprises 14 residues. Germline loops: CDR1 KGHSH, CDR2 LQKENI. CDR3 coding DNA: TGTGCCAGCTCACCGGGGACAGGGAGCTACGAGCAGTACTTC. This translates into CASSPGTGSYEQYF.

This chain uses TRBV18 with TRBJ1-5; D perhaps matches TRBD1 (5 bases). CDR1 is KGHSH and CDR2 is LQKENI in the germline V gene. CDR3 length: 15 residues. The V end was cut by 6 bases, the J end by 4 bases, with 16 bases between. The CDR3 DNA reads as TGTGCCAGCTCCCTAACGGCAGGGTGGAATCAGCCCCAGCATTTT. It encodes CASSLTAGWNQPQHF.

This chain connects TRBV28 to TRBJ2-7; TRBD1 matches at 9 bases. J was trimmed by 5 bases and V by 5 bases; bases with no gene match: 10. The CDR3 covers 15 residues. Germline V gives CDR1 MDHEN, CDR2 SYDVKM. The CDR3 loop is CASSPPGTGKHEQYF. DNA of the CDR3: TGTGCCAGCAGTCCCCCGGGGACAGGGAAGCACGAGCAGTACTTC.

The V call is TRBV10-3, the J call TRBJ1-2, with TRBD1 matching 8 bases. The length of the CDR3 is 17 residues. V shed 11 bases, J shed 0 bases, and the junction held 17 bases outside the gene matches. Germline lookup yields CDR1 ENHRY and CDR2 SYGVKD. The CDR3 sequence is CAATGDTMNTANYGYTF. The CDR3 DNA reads TGTGCCGCGACAGGGGACACTATGAATACAGCTAACTATGGCTACACCTTC.

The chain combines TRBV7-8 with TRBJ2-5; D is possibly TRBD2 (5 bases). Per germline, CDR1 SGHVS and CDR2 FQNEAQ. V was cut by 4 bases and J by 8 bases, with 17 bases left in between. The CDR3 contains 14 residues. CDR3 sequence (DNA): TGTGCCAGCAGCTCCCCGGGGATGCGCGATACCCAGTACTTC. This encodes CASSSPGMRDTQYF.

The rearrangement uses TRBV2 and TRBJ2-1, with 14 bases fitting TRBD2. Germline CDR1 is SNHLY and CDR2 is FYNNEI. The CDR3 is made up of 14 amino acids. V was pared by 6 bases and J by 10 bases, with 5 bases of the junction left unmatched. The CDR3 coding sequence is TGTGCCAGCAGAGCCGGGACTAGCGGGGGAGAGCAGTTCTTC. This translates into CASRAGTSGGEQFF.

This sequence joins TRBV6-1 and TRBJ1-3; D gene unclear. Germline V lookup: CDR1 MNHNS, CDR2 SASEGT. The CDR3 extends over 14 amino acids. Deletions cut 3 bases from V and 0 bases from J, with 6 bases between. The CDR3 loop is CASSETGSGNTIYF. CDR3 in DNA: TGTGCCAGCAGTGAGACGGGCTCTGGAAACACCATATATTTT.

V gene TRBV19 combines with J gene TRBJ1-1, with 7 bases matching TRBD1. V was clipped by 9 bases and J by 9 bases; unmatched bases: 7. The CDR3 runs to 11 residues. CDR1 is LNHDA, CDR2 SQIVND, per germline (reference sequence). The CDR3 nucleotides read TGTGCCAGCAACAGGGGACCCCAAGCTTTCTTT. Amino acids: CASNRGPQAFF.

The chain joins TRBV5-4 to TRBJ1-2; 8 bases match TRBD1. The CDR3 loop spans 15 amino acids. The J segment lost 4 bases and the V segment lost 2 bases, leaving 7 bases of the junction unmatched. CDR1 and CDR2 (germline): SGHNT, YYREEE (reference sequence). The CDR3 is CASSFFGTGGYGYTF. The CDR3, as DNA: TGTGCCAGCAGCTTTTTCGGGACAGGAGGCTATGGCTACACCTTC.

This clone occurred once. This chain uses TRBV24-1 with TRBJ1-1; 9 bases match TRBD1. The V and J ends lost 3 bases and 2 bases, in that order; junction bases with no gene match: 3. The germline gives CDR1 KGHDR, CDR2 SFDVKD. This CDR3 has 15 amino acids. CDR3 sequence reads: CATSDGTGKNTEAFF. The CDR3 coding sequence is TGTGCCACCAGTGATGGGACAGGGAAAAACACTGAAGCTTTCTTT.

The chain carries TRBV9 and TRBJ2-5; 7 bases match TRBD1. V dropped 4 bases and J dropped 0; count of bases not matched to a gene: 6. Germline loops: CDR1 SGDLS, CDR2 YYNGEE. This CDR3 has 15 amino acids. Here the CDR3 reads CASSKTRGYQETQYF. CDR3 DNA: TGTGCCAGCAGCAAGACCAGGGGGTACCAAGAGACCCAGTACTTC.

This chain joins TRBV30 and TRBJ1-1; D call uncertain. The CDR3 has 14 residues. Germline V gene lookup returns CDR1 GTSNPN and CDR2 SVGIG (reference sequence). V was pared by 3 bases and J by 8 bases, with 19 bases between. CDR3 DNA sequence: TGTGCCTGGAGCGTCGGGGTAGGGAAATCCGAAGCTTTCTTT. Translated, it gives CAWSVGVGKSEAFF. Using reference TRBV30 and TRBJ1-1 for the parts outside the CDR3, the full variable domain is SQTIHQWPATLVQPVGSPLSLECTVEGTSNPNLYWYRQAAGRGLQLLFYSVGIGQISSEVPQNLSASRPQDRQFILSSKKLLLSDSGFYLCAWSVGVGKSEAFFGQGTRLTVV.

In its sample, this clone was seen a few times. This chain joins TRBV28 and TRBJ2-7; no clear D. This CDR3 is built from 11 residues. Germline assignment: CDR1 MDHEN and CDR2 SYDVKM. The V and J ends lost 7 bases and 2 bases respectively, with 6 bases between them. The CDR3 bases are TGTGCCAGCAACCGGGCCTACGAGCAGTACTTC. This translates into CASNRAYEQYF.

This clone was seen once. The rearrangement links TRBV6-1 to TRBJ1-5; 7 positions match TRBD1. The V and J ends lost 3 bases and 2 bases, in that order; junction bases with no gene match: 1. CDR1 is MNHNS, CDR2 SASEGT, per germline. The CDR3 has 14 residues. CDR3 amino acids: CASSDGQGNQPQHF. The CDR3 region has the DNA TGTGCCAGCAGTGACGGACAGGGCAATCAGCCCCAGCATTTT.

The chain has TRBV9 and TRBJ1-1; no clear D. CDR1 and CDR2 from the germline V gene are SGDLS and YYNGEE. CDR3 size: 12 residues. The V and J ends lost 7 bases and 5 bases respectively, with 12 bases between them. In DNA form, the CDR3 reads TGTGCCAGCGGGTGGGGAGGAACTGAAGCTTTCTTT. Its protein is CASGWGGTEAFF.

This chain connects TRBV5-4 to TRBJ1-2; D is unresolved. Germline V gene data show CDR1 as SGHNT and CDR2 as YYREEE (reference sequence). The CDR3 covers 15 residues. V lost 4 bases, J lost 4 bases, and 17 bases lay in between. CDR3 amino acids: CASSLLTKGGYGYTF. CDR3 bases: TGTGCCAGCAGCCTCTTGACAAAGGGAGGCTATGGCTACACCTTC.

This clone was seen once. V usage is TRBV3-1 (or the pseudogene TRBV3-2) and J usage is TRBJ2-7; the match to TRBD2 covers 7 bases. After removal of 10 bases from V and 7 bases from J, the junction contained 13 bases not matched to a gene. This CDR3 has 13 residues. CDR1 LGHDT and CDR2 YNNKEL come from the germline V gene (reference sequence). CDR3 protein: CATARGSGMEQYF. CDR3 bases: TGTGCCACCGCCCGGGGGAGCGGGATGGAGCAGTACTTC.

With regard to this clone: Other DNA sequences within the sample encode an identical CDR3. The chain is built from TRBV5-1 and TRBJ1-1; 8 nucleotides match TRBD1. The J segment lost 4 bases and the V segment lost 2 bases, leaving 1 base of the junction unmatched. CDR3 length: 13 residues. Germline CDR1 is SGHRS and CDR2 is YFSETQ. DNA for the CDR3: TGCGCCAGCAGCTTCCAGGGGGCCACTGAAGCTTTCTTT. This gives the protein CASSFQGATEAFF.

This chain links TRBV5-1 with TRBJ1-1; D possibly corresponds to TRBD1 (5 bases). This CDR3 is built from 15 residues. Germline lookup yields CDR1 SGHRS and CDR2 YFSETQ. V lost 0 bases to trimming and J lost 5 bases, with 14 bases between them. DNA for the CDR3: TGCGCCAGCAGCTTGGATGGGACTTTGGGGACTGAAGCTTTCTTT. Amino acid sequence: CASSLDGTLGTEAFF.

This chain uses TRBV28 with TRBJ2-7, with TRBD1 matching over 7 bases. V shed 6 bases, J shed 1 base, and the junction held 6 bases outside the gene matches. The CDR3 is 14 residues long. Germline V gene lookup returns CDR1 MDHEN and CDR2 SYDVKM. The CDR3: CASRDRNPSYEQYF. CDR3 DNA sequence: TGTGCCAGCAGGGACAGGAACCCTTCCTACGAGCAGTACTTC.

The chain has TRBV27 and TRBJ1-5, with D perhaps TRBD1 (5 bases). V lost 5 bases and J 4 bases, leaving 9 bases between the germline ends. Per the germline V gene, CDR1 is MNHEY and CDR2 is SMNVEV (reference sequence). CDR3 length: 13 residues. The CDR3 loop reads CASSGRVNQPQHF. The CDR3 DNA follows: TGTGCCAGCAGTGGCAGGGTTAATCAGCCCCAGCATTTT.